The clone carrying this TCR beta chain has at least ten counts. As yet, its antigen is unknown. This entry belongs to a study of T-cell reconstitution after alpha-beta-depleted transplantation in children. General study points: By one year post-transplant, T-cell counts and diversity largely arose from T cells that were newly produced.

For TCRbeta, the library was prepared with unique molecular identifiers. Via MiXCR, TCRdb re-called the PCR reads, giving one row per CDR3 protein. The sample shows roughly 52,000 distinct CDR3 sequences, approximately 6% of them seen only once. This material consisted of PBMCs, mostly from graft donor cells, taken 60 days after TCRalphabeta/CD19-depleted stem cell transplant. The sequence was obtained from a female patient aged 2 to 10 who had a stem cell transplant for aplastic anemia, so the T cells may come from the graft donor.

CDR3 protein: CASKTGDIGDEQYF. The CDR3 DNA follows: TGTGCCAGCAAGACGGGCGACATAGGGGACGAGCAGTACTTC. The V and J genes are TRBV7-2 and TRBJ2-7; D is possibly TRBD1 (5 bases). Germline CDR1 SGHTA, CDR2 FQGNSA. V lost 7 bases and J 5 bases, leaving 18 bases between the germline ends. CDR3 length equals 14 residues.